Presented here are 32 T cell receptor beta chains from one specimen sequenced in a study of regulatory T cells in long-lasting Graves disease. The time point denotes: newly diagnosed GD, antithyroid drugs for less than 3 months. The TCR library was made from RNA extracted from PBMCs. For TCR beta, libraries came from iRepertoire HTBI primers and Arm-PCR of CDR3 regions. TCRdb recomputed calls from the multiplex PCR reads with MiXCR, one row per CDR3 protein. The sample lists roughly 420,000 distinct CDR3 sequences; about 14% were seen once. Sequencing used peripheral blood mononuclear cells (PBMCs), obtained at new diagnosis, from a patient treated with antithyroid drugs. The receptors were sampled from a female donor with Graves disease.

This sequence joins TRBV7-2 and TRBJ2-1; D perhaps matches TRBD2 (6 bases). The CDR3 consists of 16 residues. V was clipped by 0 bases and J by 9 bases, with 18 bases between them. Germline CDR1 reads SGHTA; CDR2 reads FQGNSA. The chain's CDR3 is CASSLASSGGAIEQFF. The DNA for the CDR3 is TGTGCCAGCAGCTTAGCTAGTAGCGGAGGTGCTATTGAGCAGTTCTTC.

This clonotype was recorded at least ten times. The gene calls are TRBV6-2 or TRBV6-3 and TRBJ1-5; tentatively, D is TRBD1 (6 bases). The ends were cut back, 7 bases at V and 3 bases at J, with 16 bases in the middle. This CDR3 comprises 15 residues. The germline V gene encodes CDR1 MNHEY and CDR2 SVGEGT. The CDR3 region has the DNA TGTGCCAGCACTCCCCAGGACAGAGCCAATCAGCCCCAGCATTTT. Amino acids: CASTPQDRANQPQHF.

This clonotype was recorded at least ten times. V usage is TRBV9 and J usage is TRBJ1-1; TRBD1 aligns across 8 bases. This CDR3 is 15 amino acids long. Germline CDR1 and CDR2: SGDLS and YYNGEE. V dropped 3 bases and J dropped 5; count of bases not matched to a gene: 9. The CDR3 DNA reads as TGTGCCAGCAGCGCGACAGACAGGGGTCTGACTGAAGCTTTCTTT. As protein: CASSATDRGLTEAFF.

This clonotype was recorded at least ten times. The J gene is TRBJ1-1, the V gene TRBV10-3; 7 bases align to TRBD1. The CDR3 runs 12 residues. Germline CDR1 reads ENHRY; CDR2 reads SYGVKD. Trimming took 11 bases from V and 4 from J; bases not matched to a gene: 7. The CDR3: CASYRGGTEAFF. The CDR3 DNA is TGTGCCTCGTACAGGGGTGGCACTGAAGCTTTCTTT.

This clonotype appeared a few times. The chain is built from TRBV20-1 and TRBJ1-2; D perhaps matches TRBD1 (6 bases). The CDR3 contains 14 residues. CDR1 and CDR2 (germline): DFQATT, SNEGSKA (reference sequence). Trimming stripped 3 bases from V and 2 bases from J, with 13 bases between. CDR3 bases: TGCAGTGCTAGCGGTCCAGGGGTAAACTATGGCTACACCTTC. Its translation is CSASGPGVNYGYTF.

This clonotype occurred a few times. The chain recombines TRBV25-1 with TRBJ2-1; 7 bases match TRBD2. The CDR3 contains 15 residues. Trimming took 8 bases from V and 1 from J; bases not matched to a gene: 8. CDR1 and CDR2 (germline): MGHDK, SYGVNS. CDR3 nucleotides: TGTGCCAGCCGCGGCGGGGGAGCTTCCTACAATGAGCAGTTCTTC. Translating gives CASRGGGASYNEQFF.

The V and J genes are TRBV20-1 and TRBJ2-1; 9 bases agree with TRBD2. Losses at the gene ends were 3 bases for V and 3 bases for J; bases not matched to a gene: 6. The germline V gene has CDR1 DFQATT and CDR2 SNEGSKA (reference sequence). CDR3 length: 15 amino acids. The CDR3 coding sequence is TGCAGTGCTAGTTCGACTAGCGGAGACTACAATGAGCAGTTCTTC. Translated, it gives CSASSTSGDYNEQFF.

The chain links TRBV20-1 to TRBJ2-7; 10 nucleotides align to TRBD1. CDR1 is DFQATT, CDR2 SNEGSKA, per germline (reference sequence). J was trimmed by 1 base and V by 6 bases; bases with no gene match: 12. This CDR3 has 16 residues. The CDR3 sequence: CSATLTGTGDSYEQYF. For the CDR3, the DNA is TGCAGTGCCACGCTGACCGGGACAGGGGATTCCTACGAGCAGTACTTC.

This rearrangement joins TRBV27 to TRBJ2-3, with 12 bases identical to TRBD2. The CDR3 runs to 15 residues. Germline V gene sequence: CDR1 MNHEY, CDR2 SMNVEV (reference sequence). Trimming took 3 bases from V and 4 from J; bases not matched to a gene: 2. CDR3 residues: CASSFGTSGSDTQYF. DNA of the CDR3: TGTGCCAGCAGTTTCGGGACTAGCGGGTCAGATACGCAGTATTTT.

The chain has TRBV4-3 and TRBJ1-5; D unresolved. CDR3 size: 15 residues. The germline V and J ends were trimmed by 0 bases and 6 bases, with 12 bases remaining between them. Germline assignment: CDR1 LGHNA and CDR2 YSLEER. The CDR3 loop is CASSQDRMGGQPQHF. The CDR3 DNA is TGCGCCAGCAGCCAAGATCGAATGGGCGGTCAGCCCCAGCATTTT.

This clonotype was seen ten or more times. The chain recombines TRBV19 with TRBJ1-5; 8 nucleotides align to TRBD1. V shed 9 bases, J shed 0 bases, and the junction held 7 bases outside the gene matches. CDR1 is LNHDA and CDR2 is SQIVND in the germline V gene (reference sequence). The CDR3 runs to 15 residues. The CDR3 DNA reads TGTGCCAGCAGCAGGGGGCGAGGTAGCAATCAGCCCCAGCATTTT. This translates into CASSRGRGSNQPQHF. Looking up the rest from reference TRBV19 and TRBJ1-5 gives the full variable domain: DGGITQSPKYLFRKEGQNVTLSCEQNLNHDAMYWYRQDPGQGLRLIYYSQIVNDFQKGDIAEGYSVSREKKESFPLTVTSAQKNPTAFYLCASSRGRGSNQPQHFGDGTRLSIL.

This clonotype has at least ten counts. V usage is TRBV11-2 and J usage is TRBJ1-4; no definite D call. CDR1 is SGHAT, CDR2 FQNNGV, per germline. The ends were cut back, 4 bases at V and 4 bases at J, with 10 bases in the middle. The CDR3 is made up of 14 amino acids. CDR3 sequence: CASSSMTGNEKLFF. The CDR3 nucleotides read TGTGCCAGCAGCTCTATGACGGGTAATGAAAAACTGTTTTTT.

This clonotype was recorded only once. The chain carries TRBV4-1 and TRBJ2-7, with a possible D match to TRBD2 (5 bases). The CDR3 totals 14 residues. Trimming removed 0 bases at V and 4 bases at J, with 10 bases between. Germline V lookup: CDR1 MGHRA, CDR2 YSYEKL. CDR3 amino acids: CASSQDRRGYEQYF. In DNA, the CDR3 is TGCGCCAGCAGCCAAGATAGGAGAGGGTACGAGCAGTACTTC.

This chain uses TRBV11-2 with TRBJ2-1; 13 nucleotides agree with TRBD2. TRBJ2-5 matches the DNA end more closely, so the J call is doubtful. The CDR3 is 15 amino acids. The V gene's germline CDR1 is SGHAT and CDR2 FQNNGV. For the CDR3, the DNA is TGTGCCAGCAGCTCGTGGACTAGCGGGAGAGAGACCCAGTACTTC. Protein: CASSSWTSGRETQYF.

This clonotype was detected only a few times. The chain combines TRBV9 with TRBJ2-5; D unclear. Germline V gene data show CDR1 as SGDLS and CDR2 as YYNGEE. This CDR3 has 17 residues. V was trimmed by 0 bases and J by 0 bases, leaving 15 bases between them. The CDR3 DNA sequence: TGTGCCAGCAGCGTAGGAGTGGCCGCTCCGGACCAAGAGACCCAGTACTTC. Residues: CASSVGVAAPDQETQYF.

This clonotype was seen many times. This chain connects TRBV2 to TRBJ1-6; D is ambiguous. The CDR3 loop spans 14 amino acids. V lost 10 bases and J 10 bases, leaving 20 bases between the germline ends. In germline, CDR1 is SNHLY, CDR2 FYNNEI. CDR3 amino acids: CATVDGSVSSPLHF. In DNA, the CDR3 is TGTGCCACCGTGGACGGGTCGGTTAGCTCACCCCTCCACTTT.

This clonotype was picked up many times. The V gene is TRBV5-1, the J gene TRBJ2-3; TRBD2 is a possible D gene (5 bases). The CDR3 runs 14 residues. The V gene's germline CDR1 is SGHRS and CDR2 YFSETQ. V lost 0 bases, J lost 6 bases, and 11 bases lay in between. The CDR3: CASSLEVEGDTQYF. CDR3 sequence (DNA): TGCGCCAGCAGCTTGGAGGTAGAGGGCGATACGCAGTATTTT.

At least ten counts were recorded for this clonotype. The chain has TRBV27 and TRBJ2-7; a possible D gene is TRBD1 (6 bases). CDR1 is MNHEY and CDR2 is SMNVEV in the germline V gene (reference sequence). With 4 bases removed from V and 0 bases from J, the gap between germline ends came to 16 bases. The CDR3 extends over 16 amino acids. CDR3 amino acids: CASSSSRGPLSYEQYF. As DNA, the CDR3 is TGTGCCAGCAGTTCCAGCAGGGGTCCCCTCTCCTACGAGCAGTACTTC.

The CDR3 sequence: CASRLTGVGEKLFF. CDR3 coding DNA: TGTGCCAGCAGATTGACAGGGGTGGGTGAAAAACTGTTTTTT. The V gene is TRBV6-1, the J gene TRBJ1-4; 8 bases map to TRBD1. CDR3 length: 14 residues. The V segment lost 6 bases and the J segment 7 bases; nucleotides outside the gene matches: 7. From germline, CDR1 is MNHNS and CDR2 SASEGT.

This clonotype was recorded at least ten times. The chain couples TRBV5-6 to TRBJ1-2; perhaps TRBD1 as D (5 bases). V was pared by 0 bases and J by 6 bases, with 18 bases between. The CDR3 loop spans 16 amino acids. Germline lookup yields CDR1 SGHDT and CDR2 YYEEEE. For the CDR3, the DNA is TGTGCCAGCAGCTTGGGGGGGTCAGGAGAGGAGGATGGCTACACCTTC. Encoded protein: CASSLGGSGEEDGYTF.

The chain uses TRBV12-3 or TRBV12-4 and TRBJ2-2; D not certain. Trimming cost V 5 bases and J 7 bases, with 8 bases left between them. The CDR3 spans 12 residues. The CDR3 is CASSEVRGELFF. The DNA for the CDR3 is TGTGCCAGCAGTGAAGTTCGCGGGGAGCTGTTTTTT.

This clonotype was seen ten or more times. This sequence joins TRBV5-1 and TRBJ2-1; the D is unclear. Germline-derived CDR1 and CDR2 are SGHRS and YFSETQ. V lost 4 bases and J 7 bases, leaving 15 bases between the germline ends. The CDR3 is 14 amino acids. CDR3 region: CASSVVQEPNEQFF. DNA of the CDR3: TGCGCCAGCAGCGTCGTCCAGGAACCTAATGAGCAGTTCTTC. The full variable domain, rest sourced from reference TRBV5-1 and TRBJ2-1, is KAGVTQTPRYLIKTRGQQVTLSCSPISGHRSVSWYQQTPGQGLQFLFEYFSETQRNKGNFPGRFSGRQFSNSRSEMNVSTLELGDSALYLCASSVVQEPNEQFFGPGTRLTVL.

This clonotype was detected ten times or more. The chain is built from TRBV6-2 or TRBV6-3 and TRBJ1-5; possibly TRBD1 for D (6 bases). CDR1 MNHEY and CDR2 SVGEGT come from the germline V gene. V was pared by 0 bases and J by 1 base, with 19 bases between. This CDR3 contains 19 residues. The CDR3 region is CASSYSLAKGGVSNQPQHF. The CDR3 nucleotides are TGTGCCAGCAGTTACTCGTTGGCCAAAGGGGGGGTGAGCAATCAGCCCCAGCATTTT.

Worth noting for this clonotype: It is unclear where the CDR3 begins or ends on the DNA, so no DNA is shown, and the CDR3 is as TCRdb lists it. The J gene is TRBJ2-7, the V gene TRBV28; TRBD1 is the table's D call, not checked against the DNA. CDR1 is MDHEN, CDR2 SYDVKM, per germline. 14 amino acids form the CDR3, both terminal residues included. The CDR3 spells CASSSSTDAYEQYF.

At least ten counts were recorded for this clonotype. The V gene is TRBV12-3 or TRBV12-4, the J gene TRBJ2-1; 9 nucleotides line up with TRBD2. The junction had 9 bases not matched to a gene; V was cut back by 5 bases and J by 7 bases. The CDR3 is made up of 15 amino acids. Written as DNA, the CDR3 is TGTGCCAGCAGTCCCAGCGGGAGGCCCGGGAATGAGCAGTTCTTC. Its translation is CASSPSGRPGNEQFF.

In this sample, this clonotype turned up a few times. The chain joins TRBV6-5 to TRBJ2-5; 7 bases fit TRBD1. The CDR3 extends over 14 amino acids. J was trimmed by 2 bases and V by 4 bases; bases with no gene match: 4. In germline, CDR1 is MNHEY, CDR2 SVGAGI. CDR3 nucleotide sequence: TGTGCCAGCAGTTCCGGGACAGTTCAAGAGACCCAGTACTTC. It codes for CASSSGTVQETQYF.

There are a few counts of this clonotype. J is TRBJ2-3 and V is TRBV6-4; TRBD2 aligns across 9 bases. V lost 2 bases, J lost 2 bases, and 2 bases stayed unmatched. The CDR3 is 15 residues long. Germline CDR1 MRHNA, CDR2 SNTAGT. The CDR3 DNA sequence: TGTGCCAGCAGTGACGCGGGGGGGCACACAGATACGCAGTATTTT. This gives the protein CASSDAGGHTDTQYF.

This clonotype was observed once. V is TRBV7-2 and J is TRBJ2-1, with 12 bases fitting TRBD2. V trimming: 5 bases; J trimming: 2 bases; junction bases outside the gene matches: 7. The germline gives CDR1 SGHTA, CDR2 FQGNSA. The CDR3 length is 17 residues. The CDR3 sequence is CASSRGTSGLTYNEQFF. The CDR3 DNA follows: TGTGCCAGCAGCCGAGGGACTAGCGGGCTAACCTACAATGAGCAGTTCTTC.

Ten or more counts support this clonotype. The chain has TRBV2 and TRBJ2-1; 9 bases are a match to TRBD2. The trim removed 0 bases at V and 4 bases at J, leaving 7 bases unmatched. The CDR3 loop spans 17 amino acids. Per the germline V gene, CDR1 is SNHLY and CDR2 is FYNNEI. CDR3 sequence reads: CASSEARGSGGYNEQFF. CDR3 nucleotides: TGTGCCAGCAGTGAAGCGAGGGGTAGCGGGGGATACAATGAGCAGTTCTTC.

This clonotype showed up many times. CDR3 protein: CASSKLAGGWGGELFF. CDR3 bases: TGTGCCAGCAGCAAACTAGCGGGAGGTTGGGGCGGGGAGCTGTTTTTT. V is TRBV11-2 and J is TRBJ2-2; 12 nucleotides line up with TRBD2. The trim removed 5 bases at V and 7 bases at J, leaving 8 bases unmatched. This CDR3 contains 16 residues. CDR1 is SGHAT and CDR2 is FQNNGV in the germline V gene. Filled out from reference TRBV11-2 and TRBJ2-2, the complete variable domain reads EAGVAQSPRYKIIEKRQSVAFWCNPISGHATLYWYQQILGQGPKLLIQFQNNGVVDDSQLPKDRFSAERLKGVDSTLKIQPAKLEDSAVYLCASSKLAGGWGGELFFGEGSRLTVL.

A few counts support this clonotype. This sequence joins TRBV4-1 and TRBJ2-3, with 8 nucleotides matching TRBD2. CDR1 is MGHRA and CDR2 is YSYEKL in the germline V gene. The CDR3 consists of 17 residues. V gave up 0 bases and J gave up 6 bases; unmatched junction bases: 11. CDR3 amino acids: CASSQDFAGGHTDTQYF. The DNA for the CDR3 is TGCGCCAGCAGCCAAGATTTCGCGGGGGGACACACGGATACGCAGTATTTT.

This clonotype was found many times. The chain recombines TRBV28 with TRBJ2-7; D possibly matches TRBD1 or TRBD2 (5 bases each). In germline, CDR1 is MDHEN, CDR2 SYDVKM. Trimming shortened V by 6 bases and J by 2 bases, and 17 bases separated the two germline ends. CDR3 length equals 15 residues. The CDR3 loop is CASSSPGRNTYEQYF. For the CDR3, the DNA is TGTGCCAGCAGCTCGCCGGGACGAAACACCTACGAGCAGTACTTC.